The following is a TCR beta chain sequence with its context. Its antigen is as yet unknown. This sample stems from a study of CXCR3-negative and CXCR3-positive naive CD8 T cells. CDR1 is DFQATT and CDR2 is SNEGSKA in the germline V gene (reference sequence). This CDR3 is built from 13 residues. With UMI labels, 5' RACE was used to prepare the TRB cDNA libraries. From its re-call of the 5' RACE reads, TCRdb lists each CDR3 protein once, without DNA. This sample's table reports 40,000 to 45,000 distinct CDR3 sequences. Study-level findings and limits: Similar levels of surface CD5 were seen between naive subsets; TCR strength was inferred from TRB CDR3 properties. In cryopreserved cells, CXCR3 expression partially decreased, and fresh PBMCs were used in most assays. Within a donor, both naive subsets shared TRBV-TRBJ usage, unlike memory cells.

The clonotype was recovered from a human donor in good health. Some clones in this sample may be carry-over from other donors' samples. This chain uses TRBV20-1 with TRBJ1-1; the D call from TCRdb, TRBD1, cannot be confirmed without DNA. Sequenced: memory CD8+ T cells from blood. The CDR3 sequence is CSAFQTGAVEAFF.